This T cell receptor (beta chain) was sequenced in a study of blood T cell repertoires in COVID-19 (dated by TCRdb to about 2020). In terms of the full investigation: Collaborator samples came from the United States, Italy and Spain and covered acute and convalescent phases of COVID-19. The prospective study material was composed of cDNA or gDNA derived from T cells, B-cell-depleted T cells, or PBMCs. The dataset comprised deeply sampled blood TCRbeta repertoires from subjects exposed to, actively infected with, or recovered from COVID-19. The repertoires were released in a freely available public database intended as a resource for research on the immune response to SARS-CoV-2. The samples were drawn from two sources: the first 160 participants of the ongoing ImmuneRACE study, and over 1,000 subjects contributed by 6 global collaborators. Sample metadata almost always included a de-identified subject ID, COVID-19 status, age in years and sex. Where HLA class I and class II types were available, the types were taken from metadata supplied by the sample provider, not from assay-based typing.

Inclusive of the bounding cysteine and phenylalanine, the CDR3 is 17 residues long. This entry keeps only the CDR3 DNA: 51 bases, framed from base 1. According to the germline V gene, CDR1 reads SQVTM and CDR2 reads ANQGSEA. V loses 6 bases, J loses 0 bases, and the germline ends lie 23 bases apart. Concerning this clone itself: Its antigen is still unknown. No much larger clone exists at a distance of one base, and base qualities are not known.

TCRbeta CDR3 regions were amplified from genomic DNA using the immunoSEQ Assay, a bias-controlled multiplex PCR. As for the original processing: The number of nucleated cells in each sample was estimated from the amplification of reference gene primers within the assay. To quantify the absolute abundance of each unique TCRbeta CDR3 rearrangement, sequence reads were collapsed and filtered. For each sample, productive Simpson clonality was calculated as the square root of Simpson's diversity index over productive rearrangements. Imported from immuneACCESS, the table was reduced by TCRdb to in-frame sequences with V and J called. These copies leave out some clones; in studies compared against another copy, an unresolved V gene accounts for under half, and the cause of the remainder is not known. V and J calls and clone size follow that table, whereas D and trimming were derived from the DNA. The sample data list about 240,000 clones, and approximately 83% of these were observed just once. The top ten clonotypes cover 2.5% to 3.5% of the sample.

Participants in the prospective study were aged roughly 18 to 100 years, lived in some 24 United States geographic areas, and enrolled through a virtual design. In the prospective study, participants were assigned to cohorts based on the clinical history participants reported in a screening survey and a study questionnaire. In the prospective study, mobile phlebotomists collected whole blood, serum and a nasopharyngeal or oropharyngeal swab from each participant. Prospective study participants could optionally give additional blood draws and questionnaires over a roughly 2-month period. Before DNA extraction, blood samples from the prospective study were shipped at room temperature or frozen. Points the paper makes about the study in general: Clinical and demographic metadata were provided uncurated, with the amount varying by source and participant.

The rearrangement joined TRBV29-1 to TRBJ1-2, and TRBD1 may be the D gene, going by 5 matching bases. Sequenced: PBMCs or T cells enriched from blood (not recorded which). This TCR was sampled from a woman aged 35 to 49 with acute COVID-19. The nucleotide sequence is TGCAGCGTACCAACGGGGGGGACCCTCAGAGCTAACTATGGCTACACCTTC. It encodes CSVPTGGTLRANYGYTF.